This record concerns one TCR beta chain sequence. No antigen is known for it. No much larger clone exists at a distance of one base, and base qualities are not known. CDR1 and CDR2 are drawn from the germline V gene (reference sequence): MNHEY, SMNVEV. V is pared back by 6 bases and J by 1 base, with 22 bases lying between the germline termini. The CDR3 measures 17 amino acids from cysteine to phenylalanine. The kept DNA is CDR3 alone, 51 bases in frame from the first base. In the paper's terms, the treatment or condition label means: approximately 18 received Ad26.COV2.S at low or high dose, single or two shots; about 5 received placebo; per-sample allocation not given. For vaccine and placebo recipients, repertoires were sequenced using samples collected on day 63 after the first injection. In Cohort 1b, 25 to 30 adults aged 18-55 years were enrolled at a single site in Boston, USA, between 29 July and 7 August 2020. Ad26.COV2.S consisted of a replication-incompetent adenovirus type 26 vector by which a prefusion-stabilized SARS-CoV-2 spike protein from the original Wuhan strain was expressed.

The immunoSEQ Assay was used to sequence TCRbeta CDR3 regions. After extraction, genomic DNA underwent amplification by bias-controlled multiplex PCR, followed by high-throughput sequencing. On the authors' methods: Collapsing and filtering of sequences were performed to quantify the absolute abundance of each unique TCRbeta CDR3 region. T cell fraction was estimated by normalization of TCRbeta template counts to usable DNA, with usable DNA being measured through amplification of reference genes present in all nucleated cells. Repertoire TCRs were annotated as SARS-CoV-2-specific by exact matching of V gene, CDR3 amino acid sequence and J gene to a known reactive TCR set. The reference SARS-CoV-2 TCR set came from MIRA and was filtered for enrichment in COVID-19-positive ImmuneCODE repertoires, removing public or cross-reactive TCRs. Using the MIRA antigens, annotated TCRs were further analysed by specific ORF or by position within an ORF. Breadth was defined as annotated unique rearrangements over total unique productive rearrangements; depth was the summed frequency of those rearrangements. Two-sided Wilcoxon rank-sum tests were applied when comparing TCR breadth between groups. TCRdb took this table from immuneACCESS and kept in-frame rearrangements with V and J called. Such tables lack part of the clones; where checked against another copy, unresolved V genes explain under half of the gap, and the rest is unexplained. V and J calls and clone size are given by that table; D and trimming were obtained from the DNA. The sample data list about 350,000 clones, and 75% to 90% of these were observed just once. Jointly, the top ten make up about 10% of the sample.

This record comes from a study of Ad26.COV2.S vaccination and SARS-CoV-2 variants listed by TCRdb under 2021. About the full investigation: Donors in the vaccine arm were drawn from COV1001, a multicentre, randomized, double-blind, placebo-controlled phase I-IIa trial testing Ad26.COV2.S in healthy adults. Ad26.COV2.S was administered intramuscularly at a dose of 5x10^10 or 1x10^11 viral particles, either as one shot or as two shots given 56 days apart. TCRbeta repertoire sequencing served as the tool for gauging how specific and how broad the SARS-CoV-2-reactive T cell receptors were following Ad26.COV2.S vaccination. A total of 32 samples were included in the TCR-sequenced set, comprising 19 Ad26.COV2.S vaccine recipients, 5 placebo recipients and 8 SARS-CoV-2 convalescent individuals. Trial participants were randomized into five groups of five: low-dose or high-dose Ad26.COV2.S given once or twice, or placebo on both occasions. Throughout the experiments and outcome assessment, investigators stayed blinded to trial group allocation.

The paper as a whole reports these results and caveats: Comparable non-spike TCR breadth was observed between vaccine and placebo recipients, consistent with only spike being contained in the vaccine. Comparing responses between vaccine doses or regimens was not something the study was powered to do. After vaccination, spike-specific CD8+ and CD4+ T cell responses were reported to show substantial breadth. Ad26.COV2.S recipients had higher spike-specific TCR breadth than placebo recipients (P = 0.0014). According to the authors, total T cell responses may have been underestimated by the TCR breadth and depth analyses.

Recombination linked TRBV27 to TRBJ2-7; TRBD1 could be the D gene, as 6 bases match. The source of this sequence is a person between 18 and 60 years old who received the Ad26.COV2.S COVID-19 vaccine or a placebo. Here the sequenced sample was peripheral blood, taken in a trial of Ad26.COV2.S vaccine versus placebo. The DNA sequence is TGTGCCAGCAGCAAGAGGACAGCCCAAGGGATATCCTACGAGCAGTACTTC. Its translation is CASSKRTAQGISYEQYF.